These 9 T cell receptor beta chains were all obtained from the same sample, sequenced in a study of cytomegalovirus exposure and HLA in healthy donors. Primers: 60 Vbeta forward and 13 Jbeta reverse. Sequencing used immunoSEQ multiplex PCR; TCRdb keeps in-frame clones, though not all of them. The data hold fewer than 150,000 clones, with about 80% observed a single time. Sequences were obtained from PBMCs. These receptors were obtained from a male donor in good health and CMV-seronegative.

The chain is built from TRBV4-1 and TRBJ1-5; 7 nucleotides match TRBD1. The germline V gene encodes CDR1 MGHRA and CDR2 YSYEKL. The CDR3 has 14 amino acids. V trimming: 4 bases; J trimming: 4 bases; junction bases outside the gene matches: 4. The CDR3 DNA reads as TGCGCCAGCAGCCTTCACAGGGGAAATCAGCCCCAGCATTTT. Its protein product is CASSLHRGNQPQHF.

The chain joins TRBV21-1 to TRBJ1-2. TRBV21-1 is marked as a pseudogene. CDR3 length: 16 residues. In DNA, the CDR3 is TGTGCCAGCAGCAAAGAAGAGGAGGGGGGGAACTATGGCTACACCTTC. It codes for CASSKEEEGGNYGYTF.

CDR3 nucleotide sequence: TGTGCCAGCAGCTTTGACAGGGTTGATCAGCCCCAGCATTTT. This codes for CASSFDRVDQPQHF. The chain carries TRBV2 and TRBJ1-5, with 7 bases matching TRBD1. This CDR3 comprises 14 residues. V lost 6 bases and J lost 5; bases outside the gene matches: 7. Germline V gene sequence: CDR1 SNHLY, CDR2 FYNNEI.

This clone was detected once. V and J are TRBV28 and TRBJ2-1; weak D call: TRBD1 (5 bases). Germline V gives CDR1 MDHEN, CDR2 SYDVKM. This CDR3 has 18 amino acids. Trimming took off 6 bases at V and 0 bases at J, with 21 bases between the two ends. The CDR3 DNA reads TGTGCCAGCAGACCCGAATGGGGCTGGGCCTCCTCCTACAATGAGCAGTTCTTC. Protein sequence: CASRPEWGWASSYNEQFF.

For the CDR3, the DNA is TGTGCCAGCTCAACAGTGAACACTGAAGCTTTCTTT. This sequence encodes CASSTVNTEAFF. V is TRBV18 and J is TRBJ1-1; no clear D. The CDR3 is 12 amino acids. V shed 5 bases and J shed 0 bases, with 4 bases lying between them. CDR1 is KGHSH, CDR2 LQKENI, per germline. Based on the CDR3 plus reference TRBV18 and TRBJ1-1, the full variable domain is NAGVMQNPRHLVRRRGQEARLRCSPMKGHSHVYWYRQLPEEGLKFMVYLQKENIIDESGMPKERFSAEFPKEGPSILRIQQVVRGDSAAYFCASSTVNTEAFFGQGTRLTVV.

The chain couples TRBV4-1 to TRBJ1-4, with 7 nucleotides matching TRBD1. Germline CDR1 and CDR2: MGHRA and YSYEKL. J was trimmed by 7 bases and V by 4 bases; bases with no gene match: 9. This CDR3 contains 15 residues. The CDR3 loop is CASSLHGTEPEKLFF. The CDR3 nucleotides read TGCGCCAGCAGCCTACACGGGACAGAACCTGAAAAACTGTTTTTT.

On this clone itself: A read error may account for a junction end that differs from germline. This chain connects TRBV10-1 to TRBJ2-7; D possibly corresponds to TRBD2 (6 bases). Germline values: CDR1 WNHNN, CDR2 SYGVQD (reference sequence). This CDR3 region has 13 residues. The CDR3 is CASRGTGTADLNF. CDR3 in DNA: TGCGCCAGCAGGGGTACCGGGACTGCTGACCTTAACTTC.

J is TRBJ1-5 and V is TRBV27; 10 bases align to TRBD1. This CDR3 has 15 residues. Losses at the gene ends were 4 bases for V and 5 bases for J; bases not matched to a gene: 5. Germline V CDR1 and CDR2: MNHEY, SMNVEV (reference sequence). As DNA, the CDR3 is TGTGCCAGCAGTTCCCGGGACAGGGGAGATCAGCCCCAGCATTTT. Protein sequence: CASSSRDRGDQPQHF.

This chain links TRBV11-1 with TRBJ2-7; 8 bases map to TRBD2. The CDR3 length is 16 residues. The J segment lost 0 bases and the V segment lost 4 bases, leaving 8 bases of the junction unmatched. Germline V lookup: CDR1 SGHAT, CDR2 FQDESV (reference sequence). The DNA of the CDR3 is TGTGCCAGCAGCTCGCCCCCGGGAGGGGTCTCCTACGAGCAGTACTTC. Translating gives CASSSPPGGVSYEQYF.